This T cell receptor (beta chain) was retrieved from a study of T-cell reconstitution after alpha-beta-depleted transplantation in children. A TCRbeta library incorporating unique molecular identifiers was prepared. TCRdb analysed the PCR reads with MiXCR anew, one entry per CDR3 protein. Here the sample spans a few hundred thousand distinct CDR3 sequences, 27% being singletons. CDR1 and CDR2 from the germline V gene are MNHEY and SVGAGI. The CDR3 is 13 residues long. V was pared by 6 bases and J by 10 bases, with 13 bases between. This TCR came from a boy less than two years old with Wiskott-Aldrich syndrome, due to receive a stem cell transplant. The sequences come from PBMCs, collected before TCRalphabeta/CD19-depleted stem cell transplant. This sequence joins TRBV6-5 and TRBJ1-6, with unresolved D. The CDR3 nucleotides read TGTGCCAGCAGCTATCGAGGAATATCACCCCTCCACTTT. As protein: CASSYRGISPLHF.